The 14 T cell receptor beta chains below come from one sample, sequenced in a study of cytomegalovirus exposure and HLA in healthy donors. The PCR used 60 Vbeta and 13 Jbeta primers. Profiling relied on immunoSEQ multiplex PCR, and the TCRdb table lists in-frame clones only, not all of them. The sample holds a few hundred thousand clones, 60% to 80% seen once. Material for sequencing was PBMCs. The receptors were sampled from a man aged 18 to 29 in good health and CMV-seronegative.

The chain links TRBV30 to TRBJ2-3, with 9 bases fitting TRBD1. The CDR3 runs 16 residues. Germline V gene data show CDR1 as GTSNPN and CDR2 as SVGIG (reference sequence). Trimming at V came to 5 bases and at J to 0 bases, leaving 9 bases not matched to a gene. The CDR3 DNA reads as TGTGCCTGGGCTTACAGGGGGCTTTATAGCACAGATACGCAGTATTTT. Its translation is CAWAYRGLYSTDTQYF.

This chain links TRBV11-2 with TRBJ2-7, with 9 positions matching TRBD1. CDR3 length: 14 amino acids. The ends lost 6 bases at V and 2 bases at J; junction bases unmatched: 5. Germline CDR1 SGHAT, CDR2 FQNNGV. For the CDR3, the DNA is TGTGCCAGCAGGACCCGACAGGGGGCCTACGAGCAGTACTTC. Translation: CASRTRQGAYEQYF.

This clone has only a few counts. V and J are TRBV14 and TRBJ1-1, with D maybe TRBD1 (6 bases). The CDR3 consists of 16 residues. Germline V gene sequence: CDR1 SGHDN, CDR2 FVKESK. Trimming took off 3 bases at V and 1 base at J, with 15 bases between the two ends. The CDR3 here is CASSHPAGTQNTEAFF. The CDR3 DNA reads as TGTGCCAGCAGCCACCCTGCCGGGACACAGAACACTGAAGCTTTCTTT.

This clone has just one count. This chain joins TRBV14 and TRBJ2-5; no clear D. The V end was cut by 4 bases, the J end by 2 bases, with 5 bases between. The CDR3 spans 12 residues. The germline V gene encodes CDR1 SGHDN and CDR2 FVKESK. Here the CDR3 DNA reads TGTGCCAGCAGCCGTTTACAAGAGACCCAGTACTTC. Amino acid sequence: CASSRLQETQYF.

The V call is TRBV30, the J call TRBJ1-2; the D is unclear. Trimming cost V 4 bases and J 3 bases, with 18 bases left between them. CDR1 and CDR2 from the germline V gene are GTSNPN and SVGIG (reference sequence). This CDR3 has 15 amino acids. For the CDR3, the DNA is TGTGCCTGGACGCCCGAGGAATGGTTTGACTATGGCTACACCTTC. It translates to CAWTPEEWFDYGYTF.

This sequence joins TRBV4-3 and TRBJ2-7, with TRBD1 identical over 7 bases. Unmatched junction bases numbered 5, after V lost 3 bases and J lost 0 bases. Germline loops: CDR1 LGHNA, CDR2 YSLEER. CDR3 length equals 15 residues. The CDR3 region is CASSHEEGASYEQYF. For the CDR3, the DNA is TGCGCCAGCAGCCATGAAGAGGGGGCCTCCTACGAGCAGTACTTC.

This chain connects TRBV14 to TRBJ2-7, with D perhaps TRBD2 (6 bases). Looked up from germline, CDR1 is SGHDN and CDR2 is FVKESK. V was trimmed by 4 bases and J by 5 bases, leaving 9 bases between them. The CDR3 totals 12 residues. The CDR3 loop is CASSRLDDEQYF. The DNA for the CDR3 is TGTGCCAGCAGCCGACTAGACGACGAGCAGTACTTC. The full variable domain, completed using reference TRBV14 and TRBJ2-7, is EAGVTQFPSHSVIEKGQTVTLRCDPISGHDNLYWYRRVMGKEIKFLLHFVKESKQDESGMPNNRFLAERTGGTYSTLKVQPAELEDSGVYFCASSRLDDEQYFGPGTRLTVT.

DNA of the CDR3: TGTGCCTGGAGTCGGAAGGGACAACGCCAAGAGACCCAGTACTTC. This gives the protein CAWSRKGQRQETQYF. The J gene is TRBJ2-5, the V gene TRBV30, with a tentative D call TRBD1 (6 bases). CDR1 is GTSNPN and CDR2 is SVGIG in the germline V gene (reference sequence). There are 15 residues in the CDR3. Trimming pared 2 bases from V and 1 base from J, leaving 14 bases between.

With regard to this clone: This specimen includes other DNA sequences encoding the same CDR3. The J gene is TRBJ1-3, the V gene TRBV30; D is ambiguous. The germline V gene encodes CDR1 GTSNPN and CDR2 SVGIG (reference sequence). This CDR3 contains 14 residues. V was trimmed by 3 bases and J by 0 bases, leaving 9 bases between them. CDR3 DNA: TGTGCCTGGAGGCCCACTAGCTCTGGAAACACCATATATTTT. Protein product: CAWRPTSSGNTIYF. Using reference TRBV30 and TRBJ1-3 for the parts outside the CDR3, the full variable domain is SQTIHQWPATLVQPVGSPLSLECTVEGTSNPNLYWYRQAAGRGLQLLFYSVGIGQISSEVPQNLSASRPQDRQFILSSKKLLLSDSGFYLCAWRPTSSGNTIYFGEGSWLTVV.

The chain joins TRBV5-4 to TRBJ2-7, with TRBD1 matching 7 bases. The germline V gene has CDR1 SGHNT and CDR2 YYREEE (reference sequence). Germline trimming cut 4 bases from V and 3 bases from J; bases unmatched to any gene: 7. The CDR3 extends over 14 amino acids. CDR3 loop: CASSAGTELYEQYF. The CDR3 DNA sequence: TGTGCCAGCAGCGCTGGGACAGAGCTCTACGAGCAGTACTTC. The full variable domain, rest sourced from reference TRBV5-4 and TRBJ2-7, is ETGVTQSPTHLIKTRGQQVTLRCSSQSGHNTVSWYQQALGQGPQFIFQYYREEENGRGNFPPRFSGLQFPNYSSELNVNALELDDSALYLCASSAGTELYEQYFGPGTRLTVT.

The rearrangement uses TRBV28 and TRBJ2-2; D is unclear. Germline-derived CDR1 and CDR2 are MDHEN and SYDVKM. Trimming stripped 8 bases from V and 0 bases from J, with 10 bases between. CDR3 size: 14 residues. The CDR3 nucleotides are TGTGCCAGCCTGCACGGAGCGAACACCGGGGAGCTGTTTTTT. Translated, it gives CASLHGANTGELFF.

In this sample, this clone turned up a few times. J is TRBJ2-2 and V is TRBV7-2; TRBD2 agrees at 7 bases. The CDR3 contains 16 residues. Germline V gene lookup returns CDR1 SGHTA and CDR2 FQGNSA. The junction had 9 bases not matched to a gene; V was cut back by 1 base and J by 7 bases. CDR3 residues: CASSLVWGGLGGELFF. CDR3 nucleotides: TGTGCCAGCAGCTTAGTATGGGGAGGGCTAGGCGGGGAGCTGTTTTTT.

The chain joins TRBV28 to TRBJ2-3; 8 positions agree with TRBD2. The CDR3 runs 15 residues. Trimming cost V 5 bases and J 2 bases; bases outside gene matches: 6. Germline CDR1 reads MDHEN; CDR2 reads SYDVKM. The CDR3 region has the DNA TGTGCCAGCAGTGATCCAGCGGGGGTCACAGATACGCAGTATTTT. Its translation: CASSDPAGVTDTQYF.

The chain recombines TRBV15 with TRBJ2-7; D is possibly TRBD2 (5 bases). The ends were cut back, 3 bases at V and 3 bases at J, with 12 bases in the middle. This CDR3 region has 14 residues. From germline, CDR1 is LNHNV and CDR2 YYDKDF (reference sequence). Here the CDR3 DNA reads TGTGCCACCAGCAGGGGCGGGCTGGACTACGAGCAGTACTTC. Translation gives CATSRGGLDYEQYF.